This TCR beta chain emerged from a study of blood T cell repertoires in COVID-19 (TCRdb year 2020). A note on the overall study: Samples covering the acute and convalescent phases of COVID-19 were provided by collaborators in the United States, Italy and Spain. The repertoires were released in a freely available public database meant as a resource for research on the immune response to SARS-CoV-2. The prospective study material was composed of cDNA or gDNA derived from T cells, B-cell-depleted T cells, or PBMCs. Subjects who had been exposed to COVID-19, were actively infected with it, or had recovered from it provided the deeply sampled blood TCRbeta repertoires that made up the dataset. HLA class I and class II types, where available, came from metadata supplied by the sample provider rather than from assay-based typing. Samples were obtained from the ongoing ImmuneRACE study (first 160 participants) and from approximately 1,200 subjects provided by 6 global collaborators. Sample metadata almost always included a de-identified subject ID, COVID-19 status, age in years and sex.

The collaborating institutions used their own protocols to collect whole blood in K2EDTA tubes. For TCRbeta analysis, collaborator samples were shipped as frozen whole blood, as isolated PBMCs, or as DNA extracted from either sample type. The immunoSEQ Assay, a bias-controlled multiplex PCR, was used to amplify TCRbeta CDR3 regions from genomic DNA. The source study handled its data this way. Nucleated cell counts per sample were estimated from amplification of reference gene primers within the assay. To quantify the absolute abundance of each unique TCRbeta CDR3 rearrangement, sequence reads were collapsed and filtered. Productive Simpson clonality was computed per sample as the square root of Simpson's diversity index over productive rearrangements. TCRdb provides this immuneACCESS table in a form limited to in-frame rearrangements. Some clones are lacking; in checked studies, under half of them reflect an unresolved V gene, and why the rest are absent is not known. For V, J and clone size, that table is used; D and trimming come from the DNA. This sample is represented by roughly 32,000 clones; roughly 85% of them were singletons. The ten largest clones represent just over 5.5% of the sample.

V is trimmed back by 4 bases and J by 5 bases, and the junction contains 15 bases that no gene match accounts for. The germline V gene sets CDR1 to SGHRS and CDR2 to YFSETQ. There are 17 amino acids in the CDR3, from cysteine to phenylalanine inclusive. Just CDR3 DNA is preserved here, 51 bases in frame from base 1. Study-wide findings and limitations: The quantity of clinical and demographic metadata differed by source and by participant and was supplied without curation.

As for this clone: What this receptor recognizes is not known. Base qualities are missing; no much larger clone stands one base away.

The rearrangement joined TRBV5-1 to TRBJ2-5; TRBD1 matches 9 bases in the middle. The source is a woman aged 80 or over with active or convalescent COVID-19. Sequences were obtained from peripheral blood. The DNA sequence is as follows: TGCGCCAGCAGCCCGGCCGGTGGGACAGGGCCTAGGGAGACCCAGTACTTC. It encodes CASSPAGGTGPRETQYF.